The 18 T cell receptor beta chains presented below share a single source sample, sequenced in a study of metastatic and nonmetastatic thyroid tumors (dated by TCRdb to the early 2020s). To prepare the library, PCR was applied. The data were produced on an Illumina HiSeq 4000. The public reads were run again by TCRdb, first through fastp at Q25 and then through MiXCR, and only productive beta chains were kept. This sample comprises 5,000 to 7,500 clones, 16% of them detected only once. Roughly 10% of the sample belongs to the ten largest clones. No treatment had been received by any patient before thyroid surgery. The specimen was tumor tissue. The receptors come from a male donor with papillary thyroid cancer or a benign thyroid nodule (not recorded which). Some clones in this sample may be carry-over from other donors' samples.

This chain uses TRBV20-1 with TRBJ2-7, with 10 bases fitting TRBD1. The CDR3 is 13 residues long. Germline-derived CDR1 and CDR2 are DFQATT and SNEGSKA (reference sequence). Germline trimming cut 6 bases from V and 6 bases from J; bases unmatched to any gene: 8. The CDR3 DNA sequence: TGCAGTGCCACCCGGGACAGGGGTCGCGAGCAGTACTTC. Its protein is CSATRDRGREQYF.

This clone was seen ten or more times. The rearrangement joins TRBV7-2 to TRBJ2-7; 8 bases line up with TRBD1. The CDR3 has 14 residues. The germline V gene has CDR1 SGHTA and CDR2 FQGNSA. V shed 1 base, J shed 6 bases, and the junction held 5 bases outside the gene matches. Here the CDR3 DNA reads TGTGCCAGCAGCTTAGTCCAGGGGGCCTCCGAGCAGTACTTC. Amino acids: CASSLVQGASEQYF.

This clone is medium-sized within its sample. The genes are TRBV5-1 and TRBJ2-5; 11 bases fit TRBD1. The germline V gene encodes CDR1 SGHRS and CDR2 YFSETQ. Losses at the gene ends were 2 bases for V and 4 bases for J; bases not matched to a gene: 4. The CDR3 is made up of 15 amino acids. CDR3 sequence: CASSLTGTGGETQYF. The CDR3 DNA sequence: TGCGCCAGCAGCTTAACCGGGACAGGGGGAGAGACCCAGTACTTC.

This clone was counted at least ten times. The CDR3 DNA reads as TGCGCCAGCAGCTTGGCCGGGACTAGTGGCACAGATACGCAGTATTTT. Its protein is CASSLAGTSGTDTQYF. The V call is TRBV5-1, the J call TRBJ2-3, with TRBD2 matching over 8 bases. Germline CDR1 is SGHRS and CDR2 is YFSETQ. The V segment lost 0 bases and the J segment 1 base; nucleotides outside the gene matches: 4. CDR3 length: 16 residues.

J is TRBJ1-3 and V is TRBV2; D perhaps matches TRBD1 (5 bases). The CDR3 sequence is 15 residues long. In germline, CDR1 is SNHLY, CDR2 FYNNEI. With 4 bases removed from V and 1 base from J, the gap between germline ends came to 11 bases. The CDR3 region is CASSAPGGSGNTIYF. The CDR3 DNA sequence: TGTGCCAGCAGTGCCCCGGGGGGTTCTGGAAACACCATATATTTT.

This clone was detected many times. A much larger clone lies a single base off, so this may be a read error. V usage is TRBV7-9 and J usage is TRBJ2-7, with D perhaps matching TRBD1 (5 bases). The CDR3 is made up of 13 amino acids. The germline V gene encodes CDR1 SEHNR and CDR2 FQNEAQ (reference sequence). The CDR3 coding sequence is TGTGCCAGCAGCCAGGACAACTCCTACGGGCAGTACTTC. Translation gives CASSQDNSYGQYF.

By share of the sample, this clone is medium-sized. The V gene is TRBV19, the J gene TRBJ2-7; unclear D gene. This CDR3 has 13 residues. V was clipped by 3 bases and J by 0 bases, with 6 bases between them. CDR1 is LNHDA and CDR2 is SQIVND in the germline V gene (reference sequence). The CDR3 here is CASSIQISYEQYF. The CDR3 DNA reads TGTGCCAGTAGTATCCAGATCTCCTACGAGCAGTACTTC. Variable domain in full (rest from reference TRBV19 and TRBJ2-7): DGGITQSPKYLFRKEGQNVTLSCEQNLNHDAMYWYRQDPGQGLRLIYYSQIVNDFQKGDIAEGYSVSREKKESFPLTVTSAQKNPTAFYLCASSIQISYEQYFGPGTRLTVT.

In its sample, this clone is medium-sized. The CDR3 coding sequence is TGCAGTGCCGTGTACAGGGAAGGCTACACCTTC. This translates into CSAVYREGYTF. The gene calls are TRBV20-1 and TRBJ1-2; tentative D call: TRBD1 (6 bases). The CDR3 contains 11 residues. Germline CDR1 and CDR2: DFQATT and SNEGSKA (reference sequence). V was shortened by 6 bases and J by 8 bases, with 13 bases between the two germline ends.

This clone ranks as medium-sized. The chain joins TRBV19 to TRBJ1-2, with D tentatively TRBD1 (6 bases). This CDR3 spans 16 amino acids. Trimming removed 5 bases at V and 3 bases at J, with 19 bases between. Germline values: CDR1 LNHDA, CDR2 SQIVND (reference sequence). CDR3 coding DNA: TGTGCCAGTAGTTCAGACAGGTCCGGTCCTGACTATGGCTACACCTTC. It specifies CASSSDRSGPDYGYTF.

This clone occurred a few times. The chain joins TRBV19 to TRBJ1-6; D is unclear. The germline V gene has CDR1 LNHDA and CDR2 SQIVND (reference sequence). The ends were cut back, 9 bases at V and 5 bases at J, with 11 bases in the middle. CDR3 length equals 13 residues. The CDR3 here is CASRRFDNSPLHF. The CDR3 bases are TGTGCCAGCAGACGTTTTGATAATTCACCCCTCCACTTT.

At least ten counts were recorded for this clone. This chain uses TRBV9 with TRBJ2-7; 8 nucleotides agree with TRBD1. The V gene's germline CDR1 is SGDLS and CDR2 YYNGEE. Trimming cost V 1 base and J 4 bases; bases outside gene matches: 7. The CDR3 has 15 amino acids. The CDR3 sequence is CASSVNQGAGYEQYF. The CDR3 DNA reads TGTGCCAGCAGCGTAAACCAGGGGGCCGGGTACGAGCAGTACTTC.

This clone is medium-sized by share. The chain uses TRBV6-1 and TRBJ1-3; tentative D call: TRBD1 (5 bases). This CDR3 has 14 residues. V was clipped by 6 bases and J by 0 bases, with 9 bases between them. Germline V gene sequence: CDR1 MNHNS, CDR2 SASEGT. This CDR3 reads CASSTDSSGNTIYF. Written as DNA, the CDR3 is TGTGCCAGCAGCACCGACAGCTCTGGAAACACCATATATTTT.

In its sample, this clone ranks as medium-sized. The chain joins TRBV6-5 to TRBJ2-3; 10 bases are a match to TRBD2. V lost 2 bases to trimming and J lost 0 bases; unmatched junction nucleotides: 8. The CDR3 covers 18 residues. Looked up from germline, CDR1 is MNHEY and CDR2 is SVGAGI. CDR3 sequence (DNA): TGTGCCAGCAGTTACGCTAGCGGGGGCCGAATTAGCACAGATACGCAGTATTTT. Its protein is CASSYASGGRISTDTQYF.

This clone is categorized as medium-sized. The chain couples TRBV6-2 or TRBV6-3 to TRBJ2-1; D is uncertain. V lost 5 bases to trimming and J lost 9 bases, with 11 bases between them. Per germline, CDR1 MNHEY and CDR2 SVGEGT. CDR3 length: 12 residues. The CDR3 region is CASSLETGEQFF. CDR3 bases: TGTGCCAGCAGTCTAGAAACCGGTGAGCAGTTCTTC.

The chain links TRBV11-2 to TRBJ2-2; TRBD2 matches 14 bases. Germline V lookup: CDR1 SGHAT, CDR2 FQNNGV. The CDR3 spans 18 residues. After removal of 5 bases from V and 1 base from J, the junction contained 6 bases not matched to a gene. CDR3 nucleotide sequence: TGTGCCAGCAGCAGGGGACTAGCGGGAGTAAAGAACACCGGGGAGCTGTTTTTT. The encoded protein is CASSRGLAGVKNTGELFF.

V and J are TRBV6-1 and TRBJ2-7; 10 bases align to TRBD2. The germline gives CDR1 MNHNS, CDR2 SASEGT. V dropped 3 bases and J dropped 2; count of bases not matched to a gene: 10. The CDR3 sequence is 17 residues long. This CDR3 is CASSDRLASGGPYEQYF. The CDR3 DNA reads as TGTGCCAGCAGTGATCGGTTGGCTAGCGGGGGCCCCTACGAGCAGTACTTC.

The chain joins TRBV11-2 to TRBJ2-1; D is tentatively TRBD1 or TRBD2 (6 bases each). The germline V and J ends were trimmed by 3 bases and 8 bases, with 8 bases remaining between them. This CDR3 has 12 amino acids. Germline V gene data show CDR1 as SGHAT and CDR2 as FQNNGV. CDR3 region: CASSFGGDEQFF. For the CDR3, the DNA is TGTGCCAGCAGCTTCGGGGGCGATGAGCAGTTCTTC.

By share of the sample, this clone is medium-sized. The chain carries TRBV19 and TRBJ1-1; 9 nucleotides agree with TRBD1. Germline lookup yields CDR1 LNHDA and CDR2 SQIVND (reference sequence). The CDR3 contains 15 residues. Unmatched junction bases numbered 6, after V lost 5 bases and J lost 2 bases. This chain's CDR3 is CASSWPGQGNTEAFF. In DNA form, the CDR3 reads TGTGCCAGTAGTTGGCCGGGACAGGGAAACACTGAAGCTTTCTTT.